Ten or more counts support the clone carrying this T cell receptor beta chain. Its antigen is as yet unknown. This sample was included in a study of T cells in Graves' hyperthyroidism and ophthalmopathy. Overall study findings and caveats: In the blood, most expanded thyroid clonotypes above 0.001 appeared as well. The model's output predicted ophthalmopathy at a median of around 6.9 months prior to onset.

There were TCR beta CDR3 regions amplified from RNA transcripts. RT-PCR in the first round (using the HTBI primer set) targeted the TCR CDR3. TCRdb processed the multiplex PCR reads anew with MiXCR; each CDR3 protein has one entry. Among fewer than 500,000 distinct CDR3 sequences listed, roughly 14% were seen once. Each ophthalmopathy patient scored at least 3 on the Clinical Activity Score and at least 4 on NOSPECS grade, with duration under 3 months. It was uncontrolled infection, other autoimmune disease, pregnancy or lactation that excluded patients. The sequencing input was blood. This TCR was sampled from a woman aged 30 to 39 with Graves' ophthalmopathy.

As DNA, the CDR3 is TGTGCCACCAGTGATTTACCAGCCCCCCCCGACACAGATACGCAGTATTTT. Translating it yields CATSDLPAPPDTDTQYF. This chain connects TRBV24-1 to TRBJ2-3; D is undetermined. V lost 1 base and J lost 2, with 15 bases in between. Per the germline V gene, CDR1 is KGHDR and CDR2 is SFDVKD. This CDR3 has 17 residues.